This TCR beta chain was captured by sequencing in a study of cytomegalovirus exposure and HLA in healthy donors. Across the study: Most donors, 70% to 85% of 398 genotyped, fell in the Caucasian-associated ancestry cluster.

With regard to this clone: Its antigen is still unknown.

Whole-study findings and limits: According to the study, 160 or so TCR beta chains were cytomegalovirus-associated.

Unmatched junction bases numbered 0, after V lost 0 bases and J lost 4 bases. CDR1 WSHSY and CDR2 SAAADI come from the germline V gene. The CDR3 runs 14 residues. The PCR made use of 60 Vbeta and 13 Jbeta primers. Libraries were prepared by immunoSEQ multiplex PCR; TCRdb keeps only in-frame clonotypes and omits some of them. The repertoire includes about 98,000 clones, around 83% of them detected once, and more than 3% sits in the top ten. This receptor was identified in a female donor in good health and CMV-seropositive. The chain recombines TRBV10-2 with TRBJ1-2; 9 bases are a match to TRBD1. Specimen: PBMCs. In nucleotides, the CDR3 is TGCGCCAGCAGTGAGTCGGACAGGGGCTATGGCTACACCTTC. Protein sequence: CASSESDRGYGYTF.